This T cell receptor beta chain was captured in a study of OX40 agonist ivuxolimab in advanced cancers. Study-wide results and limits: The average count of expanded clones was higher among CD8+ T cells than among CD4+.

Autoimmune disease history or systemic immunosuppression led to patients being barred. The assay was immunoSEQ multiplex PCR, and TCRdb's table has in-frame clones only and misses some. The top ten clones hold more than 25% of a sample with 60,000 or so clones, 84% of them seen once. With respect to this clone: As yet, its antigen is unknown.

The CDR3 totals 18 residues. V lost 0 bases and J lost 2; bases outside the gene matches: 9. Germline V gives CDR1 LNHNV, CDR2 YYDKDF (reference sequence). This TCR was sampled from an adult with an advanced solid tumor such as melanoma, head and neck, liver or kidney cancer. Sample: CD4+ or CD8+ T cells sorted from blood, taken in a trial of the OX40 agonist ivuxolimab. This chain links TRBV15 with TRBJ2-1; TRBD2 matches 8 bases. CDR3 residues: CATSRDLSGTITYNEQFF. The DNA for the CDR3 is TGTGCCACCAGCAGAGATCTTAGCGGGACCATTACCTACAATGAGCAGTTCTTC.